The 21 T cell receptor beta chains below come from one sample, sequenced in a study of blood T cell repertoires in COVID-19. The data were produced by immunoSEQ multiplex PCR, yet TCRdb's version contains in-frame clones alone and is incomplete. There are about 140,000 clones in the sample; approximately 84% occur only once, and approximately 3.6% lies in the top ten. Source material: PBMCs or T cells enriched from blood (not recorded which). The receptors stem from a woman in her fifties or sixties with acute COVID-19.

This clone came up many times. The rearrangement links TRBV6-5 to TRBJ2-2, with 11 nucleotides matching TRBD2. Germline trimming cut 10 bases from V and 8 bases from J; bases unmatched to any gene: 9. Germline CDR1 reads MNHEY; CDR2 reads SVGAGI. The CDR3 loop spans 14 amino acids. This CDR3 reads CATELAGGPGELFF. Here the CDR3 DNA reads TGTGCCACCGAATTAGCGGGAGGGCCAGGGGAGCTGTTTTTT.

This clone has only a few counts. The V and J genes are TRBV28 and TRBJ1-2; D not resolved. The germline V gene encodes CDR1 MDHEN and CDR2 SYDVKM. The CDR3 is 11 amino acids. V lost 3 bases to trimming and J lost 6 bases, with 5 bases between them. This CDR3 reads CASSFSDGYTF. The DNA for the CDR3 is TGTGCCAGCAGTTTCAGCGATGGCTACACCTTC.

The V and J genes are TRBV10-1 and TRBJ2-6; 8 bases align to TRBD2. There are 17 residues in the CDR3. J lost 4 bases, V lost 0 bases, and 5 bases had no gene match. The germline V gene has CDR1 WNHNN and CDR2 SYGVQD (reference sequence). The CDR3 sequence: CASSESGLGVGANVLTF. CDR3 nucleotides: TGCGCCAGCAGTGAGTCGGGACTAGGGGTGGGGGCCAACGTCCTGACTTTC.

V usage is TRBV19 and J usage is TRBJ1-1; 9 nucleotides align to TRBD1. After removal of 4 bases from V and 8 bases from J, the junction contained 14 bases not matched to a gene. The CDR3 runs to 16 residues. From germline, CDR1 is LNHDA and CDR2 SQIVND (reference sequence). In DNA form, the CDR3 reads TGTGCCAGTAGTACCTTGGGACAGGGAGGTAAGGAAGAAGCTTTCTTT. Protein: CASSTLGQGGKEEAFF.

In its sample, this clone was seen a few times. The chain has TRBV5-4 and TRBJ2-3, with TRBD2 matching over 11 bases. Germline-derived CDR1 and CDR2 are SGHNT and YYREEE (reference sequence). The length of the CDR3 is 16 residues. V was clipped by 4 bases and J by 3 bases; unmatched bases: 7. The CDR3: CASSTLTSGKTDTQYF. As DNA, the CDR3 is TGTGCCAGCAGCACATTGACTAGCGGGAAAACAGATACGCAGTATTTT.

The V call is TRBV5-1, the J call TRBJ2-7; TRBD1 might be the D (6 bases). V shed 0 bases and J shed 5 bases, with 6 bases lying between them. This CDR3 comprises 12 residues. The germline gives CDR1 SGHRS, CDR2 YFSETQ. The CDR3 DNA reads as TGCGCCAGCAGCTTGGCAGGGGACGAGCAGTACTTC. It yields the protein CASSLAGDEQYF. Full variable domain (rest looked up from reference TRBV5-1 and TRBJ2-7): KAGVTQTPRYLIKTRGQQVTLSCSPISGHRSVSWYQQTPGQGLQFLFEYFSETQRNKGNFPGRFSGRQFSNSRSEMNVSTLELGDSALYLCASSLAGDEQYFGPGTRLTVT.

Only one count was recorded for this clone. This chain uses TRBV9 with TRBJ2-1, with 9 bases matching TRBD1. V was pared by 1 base and J by 6 bases, with 5 bases of the junction left unmatched. CDR3 length: 15 amino acids. Germline assignment: CDR1 SGDLS and CDR2 YYNGEE. CDR3 coding DNA: TGTGCCAGCAGCGTAACAGGGGGCATCGTCAATGAGCAGTTCTTC. Translating it yields CASSVTGGIVNEQFF.

The chain carries TRBV7-3 and TRBJ2-5; tentative D call: TRBD1 (6 bases). This CDR3 comprises 14 residues. The germline gives CDR1 SGHTA, CDR2 FQGTGA. Trimming removed 5 bases at V and 2 bases at J, with 12 bases between. This chain's CDR3 is CASSQSGQQETQYF. CDR3 DNA: TGTGCCAGCAGCCAAAGCGGACAGCAAGAGACCCAGTACTTC. Filled out from reference TRBV7-3 and TRBJ2-5, the complete variable domain reads GAGVSQTPSNKVTEKGKYVELRCDPISGHTALYWYRQSLGQGPEFLIYFQGTGAADDSGLPNDRFFAVRPEGSVSTLKIQRTERGDSAVYLCASSQSGQQETQYFGPGTRLLVL.

The rearrangement uses TRBV5-6 and TRBJ1-1; 10 positions agree with TRBD1. J was trimmed by 0 bases and V by 1 base; bases with no gene match: 6. CDR1 and CDR2 (germline): SGHDT, YYEEEE. This CDR3 is 17 amino acids long. As DNA, the CDR3 is TGTGCCAGCAGCTTGCTGGGGACAGGGGAGTTGAACACTGAAGCTTTCTTT. As protein: CASSLLGTGELNTEAFF.

CDR3 nucleotides: TGTGCCAGCAGTGAAGTCGGAGGCAGGGGAACATCTGGAGCTTTCTTT. As protein: CASSEVGGRGTSGAFF. This rearrangement joins TRBV6-1 to TRBJ1-1; D is possibly TRBD1 (6 bases). Germline-derived CDR1 and CDR2 are MNHNS and SASEGT. CDR3 length: 16 residues. V gave up 1 base and J gave up 10 bases, with 22 bases separating them.

The CDR3 here is CASSFGLAGASYEQYF. In nucleotides, the CDR3 is TGTGCCAGCAGCTTCGGACTAGCGGGTGCCTCCTACGAGCAGTACTTC. This rearrangement joins TRBV7-9 to TRBJ2-7, with 11 bases lining up with TRBD2. V shed 3 bases, J shed 0 bases, and the junction held 4 bases outside the gene matches. Germline CDR1 SEHNR, CDR2 FQNEAQ (reference sequence). The CDR3 contains 16 residues.

The rearrangement links TRBV7-2 to TRBJ1-3, with TRBD1 identical over 7 bases. Trimming took 5 bases from V and 3 from J; bases not matched to a gene: 10. The CDR3 sequence is 16 residues long. CDR1 and CDR2 from the germline V gene are SGHTA and FQGNSA. CDR3 in DNA: TGTGCCAGCAGCAGCCAGGGCAGGGGGATTGGAAACACCATATATTTT. Amino acids: CASSSQGRGIGNTIYF.

The chain employs TRBV4-1 and TRBJ2-6; D might be TRBD1 (6 bases). Germline loops: CDR1 MGHRA, CDR2 YSYEKL. V was trimmed by 3 bases and J by 2 bases, leaving 14 bases between them. The CDR3 totals 17 residues. The CDR3: CASSHGQLRTGANVLTF. The DNA for the CDR3 is TGCGCCAGCAGCCACGGACAGCTCCGAACTGGGGCCAACGTCCTGACTTTC.

V usage is TRBV18 and J usage is TRBJ2-7, with TRBD1 as a possible D gene (6 bases). The germline V and J ends were trimmed by 5 bases and 6 bases, with 14 bases remaining between them. From germline, CDR1 is KGHSH and CDR2 LQKENI. This CDR3 comprises 13 residues. This CDR3 is CASSLNRDGEQYF. DNA of the CDR3: TGTGCCAGCTCATTGAACAGGGACGGCGAGCAGTACTTC.

The CDR3 region is CASSFDGSSYEQYF. CDR3 nucleotide sequence: TGTGCCAGCAGCTTCGACGGGAGCTCCTACGAGCAGTACTTC. The genes are TRBV11-3 and TRBJ2-7; maybe TRBD2 (6 bases). The CDR3 is 14 amino acids. Trimming removed 3 bases at V and 0 bases at J, with 9 bases between. Per the germline V gene, CDR1 is SGHNT and CDR2 is YENEEA. The full variable domain, in which reference TRBV11-3 and TRBJ2-7 provide the parts outside the CDR3, is EAGVVQSPRYKIIEKKQPVAFWCNPISGHNTLYWYLQNLGQGPELLIRYENEEAVDDSQLPKDRFSAERLKGVDSTLKIQPAELGDSAVYLCASSFDGSSYEQYFGPGTRLTVT.

V is TRBV7-7 and J is TRBJ2-1; D is possibly TRBD2 (6 bases). Germline CDR1 SSHAT, CDR2 FNYEAQ (reference sequence). This CDR3 spans 15 amino acids. V was cut by 5 bases and J by 6 bases, with 17 bases left in between. In DNA, the CDR3 is TGTGCCAGCAGCCCCGGCGGTAGCGGAGCCAATGAGCAGTTCTTC. Amino acids: CASSPGGSGANEQFF.

The CDR3 protein is CASSGRLARLEQFF. The CDR3 bases are TGTGCCAGCAGCGGGAGACTAGCCCGGCTTGAGCAGTTCTTC. The genes are TRBV21-1 and TRBJ2-1; the table's D call TRBD2 went unverified against the DNA. TRBV21-1 is reported as a pseudogene. The CDR3 consists of 14 residues.

The chain carries TRBV10-3 and TRBJ2-1, with 7 bases aligning to TRBD1. The J segment lost 4 bases and the V segment lost 5 bases, leaving 8 bases of the junction unmatched. The germline gives CDR1 ENHRY, CDR2 SYGVKD. This CDR3 has 15 amino acids. The DNA of the CDR3 is TGTGCCATCAGTTCGGACAGGATGTATTACAATGAGCAGTTCTTC. It is translated as CAISSDRMYYNEQFF.

The chain combines TRBV28 with TRBJ1-2; D perhaps matches TRBD1 (5 bases). Germline CDR1 MDHEN, CDR2 SYDVKM. The length of the CDR3 is 14 residues. V gave up 3 bases and J gave up 3 bases, with 11 bases separating them. CDR3 sequence reads: CASSLGGMDYGYTF. The CDR3 bases are TGTGCCAGCAGTTTGGGGGGGATGGACTATGGCTACACCTTC.

This chain joins TRBV19 and TRBJ2-1; 13 positions match TRBD2. J lost 7 bases, V lost 3 bases, and 3 bases had no gene match. The CDR3 has 15 residues. From germline, CDR1 is LNHDA and CDR2 SQIVND (reference sequence). CDR3 nucleotide sequence: TGTGCCAGTAGTATTGGGACTAGCGGGAAAAATGAGCAGTTCTTC. As protein: CASSIGTSGKNEQFF.

This chain uses TRBV30 with TRBJ1-5, with 8 bases that match TRBD1. Germline values: CDR1 GTSNPN, CDR2 SVGIG (reference sequence). The CDR3 is 15 residues long. V lost 1 base, J lost 2 bases, and 4 bases stayed unmatched. The CDR3 here is CAWSDKGQGNQPQHF. In DNA form, the CDR3 reads TGTGCCTGGAGTGACAAGGGACAGGGCAATCAGCCCCAGCATTTT.